This passage covers 13 T cell receptor beta chains from one sample sequenced in a study of neurological immune-mediated disorders. Via MiXCR, TCRdb re-called the 5' RACE reads, giving one row per CDR3 protein. The repertoire has around 80,000 distinct CDR3 sequences, 10% to 13% of them found once; the top ten carry under 2%. The sequenced sample was PBMCs. The receptors derive from a man aged 35 to 55 in good health.

V usage is TRBV7-2 and J usage is TRBJ1-3, with 9 bases that match TRBD1. Germline V lookup: CDR1 SGHTA, CDR2 FQGNSA. With 1 base clipped from V and 2 bases from J, the junction kept 15 bases outside the gene matches. There are 20 residues in the CDR3. The CDR3, as DNA: TGTGCCAGCAGCTTAGAACTATGGGACAGGGTCTGGTATGCTGGAAACACCATATATTTT. This codes for CASSLELWDRVWYAGNTIYF.

This clonotype was picked up many times. V is TRBV24-1 and J is TRBJ2-1; TRBD1 agrees at 10 bases. The V segment lost 3 bases and the J segment 10 bases; nucleotides outside the gene matches: 8. The CDR3 has 15 amino acids. The germline V gene encodes CDR1 KGHDR and CDR2 SFDVKD. The CDR3 DNA reads as TGTGCCACCAGTGATAGCGGGACAGGGGTAGGGGAGCAGTTCTTC. Its protein product is CATSDSGTGVGEQFF.

This clonotype showed up many times. This rearrangement joins TRBV5-1 to TRBJ2-1; TRBD2 matches 8 bases. The CDR3 is made up of 15 amino acids. The V and J ends lost 3 bases and 0 bases, in that order; junction bases with no gene match: 2. Looked up from germline, CDR1 is SGHRS and CDR2 is YFSETQ. In DNA form, the CDR3 reads TGCGCCAGCAGCTCCGGGGGGGTCTCCTACAATGAGCAGTTCTTC. Its translation is CASSSGGVSYNEQFF.

The table lists this clonotype with many counts. One end of the junction fails to match germline, which may point to a read error. V usage is TRBV5-1 and J usage is TRBJ2-7; 7 positions match TRBD1. The CDR3 is 13 amino acids. Germline CDR1 reads SGHRS; CDR2 reads YFSETQ. The CDR3 DNA sequence: TGTGCCAGCAGCTCGGGACAGACCTACGAGCAGTACTTC. Protein product: CASSSGQTYEQYF. Combining the CDR3 with reference TRBV5-1 and TRBJ2-7 gives the whole variable domain KAGVTQTPRYLIKTRGQQVTLSCSPISGHRSVSWYQQTPGQGLQFLFEYFSETQRNKGNFPGRFSGRQFSNSRSEMNVSTLELGDSALYLCASSSGQTYEQYFGPGTRLTVT.

This clonotype was counted a few times. The rearrangement joins TRBV9 to TRBJ2-7, with TRBD2 matching over 8 bases. V lost 4 bases to trimming and J lost 7 bases; unmatched junction nucleotides: 13. Germline CDR1 and CDR2: SGDLS and YYNGEE. The CDR3 runs to 15 residues. CDR3 sequence: CASSPQAGATREQYF. CDR3 in DNA: TGTGCCAGCAGCCCCCAAGCGGGAGCCACGAGGGAGCAGTACTTC.

This clonotype occurred many times. V gene TRBV5-1 combines with J gene TRBJ1-5; D is perhaps TRBD1 (5 bases). The CDR3 has 14 amino acids. V lost 1 base to trimming and J lost 7 bases, with 12 bases between them. Germline loops: CDR1 SGHRS, CDR2 YFSETQ. The CDR3 nucleotides read TGCGCCAGCAGCTTGACTACAGGTAACCAGCCCCAGCATTTT. Protein sequence: CASSLTTGNQPQHF.

This clonotype was picked up many times. The chain carries TRBV12-3 or TRBV12-4 and TRBJ1-5; weak D call: TRBD1 (5 bases). Trimming removed 6 bases at V and 6 bases at J, with 9 bases between. This CDR3 is 12 amino acids long. CDR3 in amino acids: CASSPGSQPQHF. The DNA for the CDR3 is TGTGCCAGCAGCCCAGGGAGTCAGCCCCAGCATTTT.

This sequence joins TRBV11-2 and TRBJ2-3; 14 bases fit TRBD2. Germline lookup yields CDR1 SGHAT and CDR2 FQNNGV. The J segment lost 4 bases and the V segment lost 5 bases, leaving 5 bases of the junction unmatched. This CDR3 spans 16 amino acids. The CDR3 loop is CASSRGLAGEADTQYF. CDR3 DNA: TGTGCCAGCAGCCGGGGACTAGCGGGAGAGGCAGATACGCAGTATTTT.

Ten or more counts support this clonotype. The CDR3 loop is CASSLDEREPSYEQYF. Here the CDR3 DNA reads TGCGCCAGCAGCTTGGATGAAAGGGAACCCTCCTACGAGCAGTACTTC. V is TRBV5-1 and J is TRBJ2-7, with no clear D. Trimming took off 0 bases at V and 0 bases at J, with 13 bases between the two ends. Per the germline V gene, CDR1 is SGHRS and CDR2 is YFSETQ. This CDR3 contains 16 residues.

This clonotype was counted at least ten times. The chain joins TRBV6-5 to TRBJ2-5; TRBD2 aligns across 8 bases. CDR1 and CDR2 (germline): MNHEY, SVGAGI. CDR3 length: 17 amino acids. Trimming cost V 2 bases and J 7 bases; bases outside gene matches: 15. The CDR3 protein is CASSYGEGPRGGWTQYF. The CDR3 DNA sequence: TGTGCCAGCAGTTACGGAGAGGGTCCTCGCGGGGGGTGGACCCAGTACTTC.

Many counts were recorded for this clonotype. This chain joins TRBV5-1 and TRBJ2-7; D is possibly TRBD1 (6 bases). The V end lost 4 bases, the J end lost 2 bases, and 10 bases lay between the germline ends. The CDR3 covers 13 residues. Germline V lookup: CDR1 SGHRS, CDR2 YFSETQ. The CDR3 region is CASSLQGTYEQYF. Here the CDR3 DNA reads TGCGCCAGCAGCCTTCAGGGGACCTACGAGCAGTACTTC.

In its sample, this clonotype was seen many times. This sequence joins TRBV5-1 and TRBJ1-1; a weak D match, TRBD1 (5 bases). The CDR3 covers 14 residues. Germline CDR1 SGHRS, CDR2 YFSETQ. The germline V and J ends were trimmed by 4 bases and 3 bases, with 13 bases remaining between them. CDR3 nucleotides: TGCGCCAGCAGCGAAACCGGGGCCTACACTGAAGCTTTCTTT. Translated, it gives CASSETGAYTEAFF. The entire variable domain, with the rest obtained from reference TRBV5-1 and TRBJ1-1, is as follows: KAGVTQTPRYLIKTRGQQVTLSCSPISGHRSVSWYQQTPGQGLQFLFEYFSETQRNKGNFPGRFSGRQFSNSRSEMNVSTLELGDSALYLCASSETGAYTEAFFGQGTRLTVV.

The sample holds many counts of this clonotype. V usage is TRBV5-1 and J usage is TRBJ1-1; TRBD1 agrees at 8 bases. Unmatched junction bases numbered 12, after V lost 0 bases and J lost 2 bases. CDR3 size: 18 residues. Germline-derived CDR1 and CDR2 are SGHRS and YFSETQ. Written as DNA, the CDR3 is TGCGCCAGCAGCTTGGGACGAGGGACAGGTGTAGTCAACACTGAAGCTTTCTTT. It encodes CASSLGRGTGVVNTEAFF.